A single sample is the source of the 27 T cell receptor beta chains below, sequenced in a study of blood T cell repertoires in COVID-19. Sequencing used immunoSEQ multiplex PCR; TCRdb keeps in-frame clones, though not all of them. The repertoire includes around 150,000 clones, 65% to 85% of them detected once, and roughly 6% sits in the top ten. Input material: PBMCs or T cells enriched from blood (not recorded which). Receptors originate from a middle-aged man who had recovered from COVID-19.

The chain's CDR3 is CASSQAQFYEQYV. DNA for the CDR3: TGTGCCAGCAGCCAAGCACAGTTCTACGAGCAGTACGTC. The chain employs TRBV14 and TRBJ2-7; D unclear. Germline-derived CDR1 and CDR2 are SGHDN and FVKESK. The CDR3 totals 13 residues. V gave up 1 base and J gave up 3 bases, with 7 bases separating them.

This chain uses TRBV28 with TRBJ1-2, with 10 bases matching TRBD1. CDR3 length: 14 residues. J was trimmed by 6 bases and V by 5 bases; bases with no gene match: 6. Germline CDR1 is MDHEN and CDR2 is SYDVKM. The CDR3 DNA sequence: TGTGCCAGCAGTCCCGGGGACAGGGGCGATGGCTACACCTTC. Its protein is CASSPGDRGDGYTF.

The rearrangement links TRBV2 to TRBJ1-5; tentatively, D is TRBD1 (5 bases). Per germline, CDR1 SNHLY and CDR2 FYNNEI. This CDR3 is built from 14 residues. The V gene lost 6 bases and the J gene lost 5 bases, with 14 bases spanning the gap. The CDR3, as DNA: TGTGCCAGCAGATTAAGGGGTATCGATCAGCCCCAGCATTTT. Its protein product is CASRLRGIDQPQHF.

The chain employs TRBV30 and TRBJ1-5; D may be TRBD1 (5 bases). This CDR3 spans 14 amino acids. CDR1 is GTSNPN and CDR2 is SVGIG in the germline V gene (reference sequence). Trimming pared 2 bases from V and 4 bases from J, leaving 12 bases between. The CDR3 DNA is TGTGCCTGGAGTAAGGGGCTTAATAATCAGCCCCAGCATTTT. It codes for CAWSKGLNNQPQHF.

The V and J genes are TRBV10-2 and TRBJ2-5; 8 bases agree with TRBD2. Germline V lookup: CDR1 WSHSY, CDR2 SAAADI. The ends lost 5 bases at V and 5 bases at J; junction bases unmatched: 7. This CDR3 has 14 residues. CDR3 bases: TGCGCCAGCAGTCTCGGGGGGGCCTCGGAGACCCAGTACTTC. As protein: CASSLGGASETQYF.

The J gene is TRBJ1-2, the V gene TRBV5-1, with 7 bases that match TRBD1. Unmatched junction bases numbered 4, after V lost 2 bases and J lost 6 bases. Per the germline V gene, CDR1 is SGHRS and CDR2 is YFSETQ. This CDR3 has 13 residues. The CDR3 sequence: CASSLQGNDGYTF. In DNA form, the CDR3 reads TGCGCCAGCAGCTTACAGGGGAACGATGGCTACACCTTC.

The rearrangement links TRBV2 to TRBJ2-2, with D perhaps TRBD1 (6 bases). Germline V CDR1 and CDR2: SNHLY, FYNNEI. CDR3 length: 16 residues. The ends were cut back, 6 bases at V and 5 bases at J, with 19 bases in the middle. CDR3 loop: CASRPGHSLTTGELFF. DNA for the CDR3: TGTGCCAGCAGGCCGGGACACTCTTTGACAACCGGGGAGCTGTTTTTT. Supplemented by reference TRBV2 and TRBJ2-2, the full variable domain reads EPEVTQTPSHQVTQMGQEVILRCVPISNHLYFYWYRQILGQKVEFLVSFYNNEISEKSEIFDDQFSVERPDGSNFTLKIRSTKLEDSAMYFCASRPGHSLTTGELFFGEGSRLTVL.

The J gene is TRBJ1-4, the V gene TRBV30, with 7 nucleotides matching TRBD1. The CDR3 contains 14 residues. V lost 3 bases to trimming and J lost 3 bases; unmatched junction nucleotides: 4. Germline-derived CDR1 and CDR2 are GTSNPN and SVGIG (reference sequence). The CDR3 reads CAWRGGTANEKLFF. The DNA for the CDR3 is TGTGCCTGGAGGGGCGGGACAGCTAATGAAAAACTGTTTTTT.

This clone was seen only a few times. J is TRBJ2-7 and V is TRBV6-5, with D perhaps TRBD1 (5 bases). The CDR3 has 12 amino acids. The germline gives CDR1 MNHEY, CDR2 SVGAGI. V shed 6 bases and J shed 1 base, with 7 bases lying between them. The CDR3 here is CASSPGSYEQYV. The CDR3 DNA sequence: TGTGCCAGCAGCCCAGGGTCCTACGAGCAGTACGTC.

Here the CDR3 DNA reads TGTGCCAGCAGTGAAAGATCGAGGGCAGGTTGGTACGTC. Protein product: CASSERSRAGWYV. J is TRBJ2-7 and V is TRBV6-1, with D possibly matching TRBD2 (5 bases). CDR1 is MNHNS, CDR2 SASEGT, per germline. Trimming stripped 2 bases from V and 12 bases from J, with 17 bases between. This CDR3 comprises 13 residues.

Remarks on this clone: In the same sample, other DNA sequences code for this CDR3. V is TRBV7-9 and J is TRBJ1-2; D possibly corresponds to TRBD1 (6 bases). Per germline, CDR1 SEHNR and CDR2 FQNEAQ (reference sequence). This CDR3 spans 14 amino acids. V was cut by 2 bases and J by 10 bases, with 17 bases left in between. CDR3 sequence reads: CASSLNPPGTPYTF. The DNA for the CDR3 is TGTGCCAGCAGCTTAAACCCCCCCGGGACACCCTACACCTTC. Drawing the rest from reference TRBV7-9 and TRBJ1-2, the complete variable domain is DTGVSQNPRHKITKRGQNVTFRCDPISEHNRLYWYRQTLGQGPEFLTYFQNEAQLEKSRLLSDRFSAERPKGSFSTLEIQRTEQGDSAMYLCASSLNPPGTPYTFGSGTRLTVV.

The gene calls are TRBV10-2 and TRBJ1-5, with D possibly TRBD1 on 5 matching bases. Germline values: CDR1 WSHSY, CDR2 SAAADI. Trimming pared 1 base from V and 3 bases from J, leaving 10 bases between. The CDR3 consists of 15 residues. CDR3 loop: CASSELGQPNQPQHF. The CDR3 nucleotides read TGCGCCAGCAGTGAGTTGGGGCAGCCCAATCAGCCCCAGCATTTT.

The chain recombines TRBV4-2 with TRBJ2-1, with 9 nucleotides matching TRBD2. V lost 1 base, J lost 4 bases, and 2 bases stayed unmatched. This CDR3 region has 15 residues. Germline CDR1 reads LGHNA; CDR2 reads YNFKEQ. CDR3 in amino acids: CASSQAAGGYNEQFF. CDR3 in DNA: TGTGCCAGCAGCCAAGCAGCGGGGGGATACAATGAGCAGTTCTTC.

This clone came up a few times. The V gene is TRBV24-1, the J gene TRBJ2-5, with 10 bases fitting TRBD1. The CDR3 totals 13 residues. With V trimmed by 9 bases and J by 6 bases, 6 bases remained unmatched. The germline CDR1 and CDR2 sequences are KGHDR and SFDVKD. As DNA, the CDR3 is TGTGCCACCCGACAGGGGGCTTTGCAGACCCAGTACTTC. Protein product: CATRQGALQTQYF.

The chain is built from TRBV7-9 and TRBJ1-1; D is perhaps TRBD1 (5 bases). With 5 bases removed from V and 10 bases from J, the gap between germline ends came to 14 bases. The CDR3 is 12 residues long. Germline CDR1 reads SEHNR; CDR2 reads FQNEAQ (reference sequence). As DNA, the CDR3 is TGTGCCAGCAGCCAGGGTGGGCTCGGAGCTTTCTTT. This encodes CASSQGGLGAFF. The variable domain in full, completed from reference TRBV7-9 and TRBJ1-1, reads DTGVSQNPRHKITKRGQNVTFRCDPISEHNRLYWYRQTLGQGPEFLTYFQNEAQLEKSRLLSDRFSAERPKGSFSTLEIQRTEQGDSAMYLCASSQGGLGAFFGQGTRLTVV.

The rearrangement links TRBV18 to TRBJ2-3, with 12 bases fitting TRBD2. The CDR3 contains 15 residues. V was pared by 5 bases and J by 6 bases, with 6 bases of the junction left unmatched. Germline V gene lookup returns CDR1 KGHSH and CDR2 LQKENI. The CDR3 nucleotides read TGTGCCAGCTCAACAGGACTAGCGGGGCGTGATACGCAGTATTTT. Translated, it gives CASSTGLAGRDTQYF. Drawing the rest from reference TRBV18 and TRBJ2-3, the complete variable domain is NAGVMQNPRHLVRRRGQEARLRCSPMKGHSHVYWYRQLPEEGLKFMVYLQKENIIDESGMPKERFSAEFPKEGPSILRIQQVVRGDSAAYFCASSTGLAGRDTQYFGPGTRLTVL.

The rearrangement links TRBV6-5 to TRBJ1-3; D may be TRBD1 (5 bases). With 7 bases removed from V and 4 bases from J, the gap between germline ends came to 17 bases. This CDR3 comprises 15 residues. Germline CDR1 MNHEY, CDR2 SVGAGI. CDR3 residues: CASTSGGLGGNTIYF. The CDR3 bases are TGTGCCAGCACCTCCGGGGGTCTGGGAGGAAACACCATATATTTT.

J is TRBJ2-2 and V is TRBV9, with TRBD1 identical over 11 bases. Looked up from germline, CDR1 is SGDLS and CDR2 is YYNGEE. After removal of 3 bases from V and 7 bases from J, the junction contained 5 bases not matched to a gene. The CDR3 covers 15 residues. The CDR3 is CASSGRDRGDGELFF. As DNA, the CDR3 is TGTGCCAGCAGCGGTCGGGACAGGGGGGACGGGGAGCTGTTTTTT.

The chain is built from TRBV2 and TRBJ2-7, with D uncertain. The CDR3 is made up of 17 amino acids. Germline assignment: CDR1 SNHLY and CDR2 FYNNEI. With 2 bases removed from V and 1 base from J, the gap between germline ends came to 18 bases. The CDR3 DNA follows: TGTGCCAGCAGTGAATGGCAGTTACAATTTTGGTCCTACGAGCAGTACTTC. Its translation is CASSEWQLQFWSYEQYF. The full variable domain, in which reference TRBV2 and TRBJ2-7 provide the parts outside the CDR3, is EPEVTQTPSHQVTQMGQEVILRCVPISNHLYFYWYRQILGQKVEFLVSFYNNEISEKSEIFDDQFSVERPDGSNFTLKIRSTKLEDSAMYFCASSEWQLQFWSYEQYFGPGTRLTVT.

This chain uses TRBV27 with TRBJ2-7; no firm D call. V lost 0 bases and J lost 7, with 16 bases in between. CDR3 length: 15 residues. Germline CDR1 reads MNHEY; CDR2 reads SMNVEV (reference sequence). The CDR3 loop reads CASSLSAKTYGEQYV. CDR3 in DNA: TGTGCCAGCAGTTTATCGGCCAAGACTTACGGTGAGCAGTACGTC.

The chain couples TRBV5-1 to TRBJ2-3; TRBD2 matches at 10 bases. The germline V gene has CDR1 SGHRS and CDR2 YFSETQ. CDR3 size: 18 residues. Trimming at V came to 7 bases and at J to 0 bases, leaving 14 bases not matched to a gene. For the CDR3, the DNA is TGCGCCAGCTCGCCCAAGGCCGAAGCGGGGGGGAGCACAGATACGCAGTATTTT. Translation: CASSPKAEAGGSTDTQYF.

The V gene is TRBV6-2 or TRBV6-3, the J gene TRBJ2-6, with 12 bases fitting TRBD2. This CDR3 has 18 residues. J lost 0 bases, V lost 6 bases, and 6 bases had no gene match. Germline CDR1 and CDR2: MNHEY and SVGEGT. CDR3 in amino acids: CASSQASGGASGANVLTF. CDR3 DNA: TGTGCCAGCAGCCAAGCTAGCGGGGGGGCCTCTGGGGCCAACGTCCTGACTTTC.

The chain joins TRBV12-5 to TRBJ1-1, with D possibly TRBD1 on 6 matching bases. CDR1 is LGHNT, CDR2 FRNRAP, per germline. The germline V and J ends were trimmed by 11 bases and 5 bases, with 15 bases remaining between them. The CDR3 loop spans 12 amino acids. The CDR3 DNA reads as TGTGCTGGAACCCCAGGGGAGACTGAAGCTTTCTTT. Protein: CAGTPGETEAFF.

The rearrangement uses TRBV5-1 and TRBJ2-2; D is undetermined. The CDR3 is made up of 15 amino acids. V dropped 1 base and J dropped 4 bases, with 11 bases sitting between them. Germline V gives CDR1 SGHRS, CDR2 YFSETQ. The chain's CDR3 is CASSLSTESTGELFF. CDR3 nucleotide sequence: TGCGCCAGCAGCTTGTCCACAGAGAGCACCGGGGAGCTGTTTTTT.

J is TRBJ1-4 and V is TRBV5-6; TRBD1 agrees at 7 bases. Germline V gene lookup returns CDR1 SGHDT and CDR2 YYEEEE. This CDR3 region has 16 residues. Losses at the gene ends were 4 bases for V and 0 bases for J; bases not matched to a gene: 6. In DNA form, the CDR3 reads TGTGCCAGCAGCCCGCTCCAGGGGGCAACTAATGAAAAACTGTTTTTT. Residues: CASSPLQGATNEKLFF.

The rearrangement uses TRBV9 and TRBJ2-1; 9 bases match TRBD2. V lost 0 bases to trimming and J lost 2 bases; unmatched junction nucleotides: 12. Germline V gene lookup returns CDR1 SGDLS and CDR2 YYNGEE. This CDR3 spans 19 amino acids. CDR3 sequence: CASSVGGRASGTPYNEQFF. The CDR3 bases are TGTGCCAGCAGCGTAGGGGGTAGGGCTAGCGGGACCCCCTACAATGAGCAGTTCTTC.

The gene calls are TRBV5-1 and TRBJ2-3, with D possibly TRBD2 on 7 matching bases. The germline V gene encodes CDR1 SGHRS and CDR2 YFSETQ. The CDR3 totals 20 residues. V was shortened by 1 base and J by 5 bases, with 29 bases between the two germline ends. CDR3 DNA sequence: TGCGCCAGCAGCTTGTCAGGGGCCAGGGGCGGGGATAAGCGGGAAGATACGCAGTATTTT. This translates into CASSLSGARGGDKREDTQYF.